The clone carrying this T cell receptor (beta chain) appeared many times. This record belongs to a study of T cell repertoires in cytomegalovirus infection. The CDR3 is made up of 16 amino acids. V was pared by 5 bases and J by 0 bases, with 17 bases between. Germline CDR1 is SGHTA and CDR2 is FQGNSA. TCRdb reanalysed the reads using MiXCR and keeps one entry per CDR3 protein. This sample has about 330,000 distinct CDR3 sequences, with approximately 9.5% found just once. The source is a human donor in good health (CMV status not recorded). Some clones in this sample may be carry-over from other donors' samples. The rearrangement uses TRBV7-2 and TRBJ2-7, with D tentatively TRBD2 (6 bases). The sample was PBMCs. The CDR3 DNA follows: TGTGCCAGCAGCATATATGTATCGCGGGACTCCTACGAGCAGTACTTC. It encodes CASSIYVSRDSYEQYF.